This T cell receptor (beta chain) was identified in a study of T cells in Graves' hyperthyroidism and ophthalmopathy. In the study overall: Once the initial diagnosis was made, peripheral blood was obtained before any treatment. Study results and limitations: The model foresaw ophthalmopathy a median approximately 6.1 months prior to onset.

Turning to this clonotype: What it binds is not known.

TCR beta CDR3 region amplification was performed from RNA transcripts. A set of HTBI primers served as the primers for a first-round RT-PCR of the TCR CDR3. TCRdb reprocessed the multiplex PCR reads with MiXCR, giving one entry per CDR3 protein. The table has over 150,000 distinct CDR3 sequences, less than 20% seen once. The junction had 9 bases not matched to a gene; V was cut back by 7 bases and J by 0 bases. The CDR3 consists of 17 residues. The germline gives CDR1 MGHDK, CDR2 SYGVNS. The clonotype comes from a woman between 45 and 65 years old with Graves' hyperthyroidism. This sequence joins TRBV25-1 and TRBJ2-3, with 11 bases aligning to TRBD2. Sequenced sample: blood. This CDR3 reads CASNSLAGETSTDTQYF. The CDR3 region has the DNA TGTGCCAGCAATTCACTAGCGGGAGAGACTAGCACAGATACGCAGTATTTT.